Below are 6 T cell receptor beta chains sequenced from a single sample in a study of cytomegalovirus exposure and HLA in healthy donors. PCR was performed using 60 Vbeta and 13 Jbeta primers. Here immunoSEQ multiplex PCR was the method, and the copy in TCRdb shows in-frame clones only, minus some. The sample holds 100,000 or so clones, around four fifths seen once. Sequenced input: PBMCs. These receptors were taken from a woman aged 40 to 50 in good health and CMV-seropositive.

The rearrangement joins TRBV11-3 to TRBJ2-1; a possible D gene is TRBD2 (5 bases). The germline CDR1 and CDR2 sequences are SGHNT and YENEEA. Trimming removed 2 bases from V and 3 bases from J, with 17 bases in between. The CDR3 spans 17 residues. Here the CDR3 reads CASSLREGARFYNEQFF. The CDR3 DNA reads as TGTGCCAGCAGCTTACGGGAAGGCGCGCGTTTCTACAATGAGCAGTTCTTC.

The chain combines TRBV15 with TRBJ1-3, with 8 bases aligning to TRBD1. Germline values: CDR1 LNHNV, CDR2 YYDKDF (reference sequence). CDR3 size: 18 residues. With V trimmed by 0 bases and J by 3 bases, 10 bases remained unmatched. In DNA, the CDR3 is TGTGCCACCAGCAGAGATCGGTCAGGGGGCGTTCGTGGAAACACCATATATTTT. Its translation: CATSRDRSGGVRGNTIYF.

This clone appeared once. This chain joins TRBV28 and TRBJ1-1; no definite D call. CDR1 MDHEN and CDR2 SYDVKM come from the germline V gene. This CDR3 is built from 13 residues. V lost 2 bases, J lost 1 base, and 5 bases lay in between. This CDR3 reads CASSLPGNTEAFF. As DNA, the CDR3 is TGTGCCAGCAGTTTACCAGGGAACACTGAAGCTTTCTTT.

This clone was seen just once. The chain is built from TRBV4-2 and TRBJ1-1; 7 bases map to TRBD1. The CDR3 is 14 residues long. J gave up 1 base and V 5 bases, and 4 bases lay outside the gene matches. CDR1 and CDR2 (germline): LGHNA, YNFKEQ. The CDR3: CASSETGANTEAFF. The CDR3 coding sequence is TGTGCCAGCAGCGAAACAGGGGCGAACACTGAAGCTTTCTTT.

This clone came up a few times. V usage is TRBV5-1 and J usage is TRBJ2-7; no firm D call. There are 13 residues in the CDR3. V lost 2 bases to trimming and J lost 6 bases, with 12 bases between them. Germline loops: CDR1 SGHRS, CDR2 YFSETQ. The CDR3 DNA is TGCGCCAGCAGCTTTGACCCAGCGCCCGAGCAGTACTTC. As protein: CASSFDPAPEQYF.

This clone was seen more than once but under ten times. The chain is built from TRBV5-1 and TRBJ1-6; TRBD1 agrees at 7 bases. The CDR3 spans 13 residues. V lost 2 bases and J lost 8; bases outside the gene matches: 1. Per the germline V gene, CDR1 is SGHRS and CDR2 is YFSETQ. CDR3 in amino acids: CASSFTGDSPLHF. The CDR3 nucleotides read TGCGCCAGCAGCTTTACAGGGGATTCACCCCTCCACTTT.